This T cell receptor (beta chain) was retrieved from a study of OX40 agonist ivuxolimab in advanced cancers. With respect to the entire study: Ivuxolimab, which targeted the costimulatory receptor OX40 (CD134), was an agonistic, fully human IgG2 monoclonal antibody. Three dose-escalation patients achieved partial responses, one with hepatocellular carcinoma and two with cutaneous melanoma. Peripheral TCRbeta sequencing was intended to test whether TCR sequence diversity was altered and clonal T-cell expansion was caused by ivuxolimab. Patients were allowed to have had prior anti-PD-1, anti-PD-L1 or anti-CTLA-4 therapy, and 30% to 40% of the dose-escalation patients had previously received checkpoint inhibitors. The paper describes the monotherapy dose-escalation part (N of about 57 patients) of the phase I trial of ivuxolimab. Of the 50 to 55 patients in dose escalation, 19 had hepatocellular carcinoma, approximately 15 had melanoma, 9 had renal cell carcinoma and 9 had head and neck cancer. In the dose-escalation cohort, roughly 80% of patients were male, and the mean age was around 60 years, with a range of roughly 23 to 85. Intravenous ivuxolimab was administered to patients every 2 weeks at six dose levels: 0.01, 0.1, 0.3, 1.5, 3 and 10 mg/kg.

Genomic DNA was extracted from sorted cells for sequencing of the TCRbeta CDR3 region. The immunoSEQ Assay was used to sequence the TCRbeta CDR3 regions. What TCRdb holds here is the immuneACCESS table cut down to in-frame rearrangements. Part of the clones is not present; checked against another copy, under half of the missing clones reflect an unresolved V gene, and the others are unexplained. This sample is represented by approximately 70,000 clones; over 75% of them were singletons. The leading ten clones occupy 5.5% of the sample. Notes on this clone: No cognate antigen has been identified for it. Qualities for individual bases were not recorded, and no much larger clone is one base off.

The trial excluded patients who had a history of autoimmune disease or were on systemic immunosuppression. Peripheral blood for TCR sequencing was collected from all dose cohorts at baseline, on cycle 4 day 1, and on cycle 7 day 1. Samples were obtained from an open-label, multicenter, first-in-human phase I dose-escalation trial of ivuxolimab. The trial enrolled adults with locally advanced or metastatic head and neck squamous cell, hepatocellular, melanoma or renal cell carcinoma. Before TCR sequencing, CD4+ T cells and CD8+ T cells were sorted from peripheral blood as separate populations. Including cysteine and phenylalanine, the CDR3 has 14 amino acids. Only the CDR3 DNA is retained, 42 bases long and in frame from the first base. V trim: 2 bases; J trim: 2 bases; unmatched bases: 1. Based on the germline V gene, the CDR1 and CDR2 sequences are SGDLS and YYNGEE. What the research found in general, with its limitations: Low levels of normalized T-cell clonal expansion were also seen in some nonresponding patients. Which antigens the clonally expanded peripheral T cells were specific for was not determined. In partial responders in the 0.1-3.0 mg/kg groups, normalized peripheral clonal expansion was found to be among the lowest, especially among CD8+ T cells. At doses of 0.1 to 3.0 mg/kg, clonal expansion of both CD4+ and CD8+ blood T cells was observed from baseline to week 6. On average, CD8+ T cells showed more expanded clones than CD4+ T cells after ivuxolimab.

The sequenced sample was CD4+ or CD8+ T cells sorted from blood, obtained in a trial of the OX40 agonist ivuxolimab. This receptor chain uses TRBV9 and TRBJ2-1; 7 nucleotides in the junction match TRBD2. This sequence originates from an adult with an advanced solid tumor such as melanoma, head and neck, liver or kidney cancer. The CDR3 loop reads CASSVLAAYNEQFF. The sequenced DNA: TGTGCCAGCAGCGTCCTAGCGGCCTACAATGAGCAGTTCTTC.